This is a list of T cell receptor beta chains from one sample in a study of prognosis after radiotherapy for stage I lung cancer. TCRdb analysed the multiplex PCR reads with MiXCR anew, one entry per CDR3 protein. Of about 18,000 distinct CDR3 sequences listed, roughly two fifths were seen once; the top ten hold 35% to 50%. The sample consisted of PBMCs, taken before or after stereotactic body radiation therapy (not recorded which). The receptors were sampled from a donor at least 50 years old with non-small cell lung cancer. The CDR3 runs from the conserved cysteine through the conserved F or W. Each record gives: CDR3 length, clone size, J gene, D gene, V gene, CDR3 protein, CDR3 DNA. A D gene is named only where the DNA matches it firmly. Only some rows state a clone size, as once, few, many or a class for expanded clones.

13 . TRBJ1-2 . TRBV7-9 CASSTTGGGGYTF TGTGCCAGCAGCACAACCGGCGGGGGAGGCTACACCTTC
16 many TRBJ2-5 TRBD2 TRBV9 CASSVTSGRDGETQYF TGTGCCAGCAGCGTGACTAGCGGGAGGGACGGAGAGACCCAGTACTTC
14 many TRBJ2-1 TRBD2 TRBV25-1 CASSETSEVNEQFF TGTGCCAGCAGTGAGACTAGCGAAGTCAATGAGCAGTTCTTC
11 . TRBJ2-7 . TRBV27 CACLTFTEQYF TGTGCCTGCTTGACCTTCACCGAGCAGTACTTC
14 . TRBJ2-1 . TRBV6-1 CASGRERDSHEQFF TGTGCCAGCGGTCGGGAGAGGGACAGCCATGAGCAGTTCTTC
12 . TRBJ2-7 TRBD2 TRBV9 CAFLAGGGEQYF TGTGCCTTCCTGGCGGGGGGGGGCGAGCAGTACTTC
15 many TRBJ1-4 . TRBV18 CASSPPGPVDEKLFF TGTGCCAGCTCACCCCCGGGACCTGTGGATGAAAAACTGTTTTTT
14 many TRBJ2-1 TRBD2 TRBV20-1 CSAPEAGAYNEQFF TGCAGTGCCCCCGAAGCGGGAGCCTACAATGAGCAGTTCTTC
15 many TRBJ1-2 . TRBV9 CASSAPGTLNYGYTF TGTGCCAGCAGTGCTCCCGGGACACTTAACTATGGCTACACCTTC
14 many TRBJ2-1 . TRBV20-1 CSLATLSSYNEQFF TGCAGTCTAGCGACACTTAGCTCCTACAATGAGCAGTTCTTC
12 . TRBJ2-5 . TRBV28 CASEAERETQYF TGTGCCAGCGAGGCAGAGCGAGAGACCCAGTACTTC
14 many TRBJ2-7 TRBD1 TRBV5-1 CASSLYRGEYEQYF TGCGCCAGCAGCTTATACAGGGGGGAGTACGAGCAGTACTTC
14 . TRBJ1-6 . TRBV6-5 CASSYGTGNSPLHF TGTGCCAGCAGTTACGGGACCGGGAATTCACCCCTCCACTTT
14 many TRBJ2-7 . TRBV5-1 CASSLDGRGAEQYF TGCGCCAGCAGCTTGGACGGCAGGGGGGCCGAGCAGTACTTC